This is a list of T cell receptor beta chains from one sample in a study of blood T cell repertoires in COVID-19. Some clones are missing from TCRdb's copy, which holds only in-frame ones; the method was immunoSEQ multiplex PCR. Among approximately 75,000 clones, approximately 86% were seen once, and the ten largest hold 6.3%. The specimen sequenced was peripheral blood. These receptors all stem from a man aged 80 or over with COVID-19, enrolled during active disease. CDR3s include the opening cysteine and the closing phenylalanine or tryptophan. A D gene is named only where the DNA matches it firmly. Clone size is given for some rows only: seen once, a few or many times, or a class if the clone is expanded.

d_call: .
j_call: TRBJ2-4
clone_size: .
v_call: TRBV2
cdr3_nt: TGTGCCAGCAGGGAATCCACGGACATTCAGTACTTC
cdr3_aa: CASRESTDIQYF

d_call: TRBD1
j_call: TRBJ1-2
clone_size: .
v_call: TRBV5-4
cdr3_nt: TGTGCCAGCAGCCCCCTGGACAGGGGGGATGGCTACACCTTC
cdr3_aa: CASSPLDRGDGYTF

d_call: .
j_call: TRBJ1-6
clone_size: .
v_call: TRBV9
cdr3_nt: TGTGCCAGCAGCGCCGAAACAGGTTCACCCCTCCACTTT
cdr3_aa: CASSAETGSPLHF

d_call: TRBD1
j_call: TRBJ2-7
clone_size: .
v_call: TRBV7-9
cdr3_nt: TGTGCCAGCAGCTCTTCGACAGGGGGCTCCTACGAGCAGTACTTC
cdr3_aa: CASSSSTGGSYEQYF

d_call: .
j_call: TRBJ2-7
clone_size: .
v_call: TRBV19
cdr3_nt: TGTGCCAGTAGTATCCGACCGGGGGCCTACGAGCAGTACTTC
cdr3_aa: CASSIRPGAYEQYF

d_call: .
j_call: TRBJ1-1
clone_size: .
v_call: TRBV12-3/TRBV12-4
cdr3_nt: TGTGCCAGCAGTTTAATGACAACGGCAGCTTTCTTT
cdr3_aa: CASSLMTTAAFF

d_call: .
j_call: TRBJ2-1
clone_size: .
v_call: TRBV14
cdr3_nt: TGTGCCAGCAGCCAAGAACAGGGAGGGAACTACAATGAGCAGTTCTTC
cdr3_aa: CASSQEQGGNYNEQFF

d_call: .
j_call: TRBJ2-7
clone_size: .
v_call: TRBV10-3
cdr3_nt: TGTGCCATCAGTGAGTCGGCAGGATACGAGCAGTACTTC
cdr3_aa: CAISESAGYEQYF

d_call: .
j_call: TRBJ2-1
clone_size: .
v_call: TRBV11-1
cdr3_nt: TGTGCCAGCAGCTTCCTATTCTACAATGAGCAGTTCTTC
cdr3_aa: CASSFLFYNEQFF

d_call: .
j_call: TRBJ1-1
clone_size: .
v_call: TRBV28
cdr3_nt: TGTGCCAGCAGTTCGGGGGGCACTGAAGCTTTCTTT
cdr3_aa: CASSSGGTEAFF

d_call: .
j_call: TRBJ1-5
clone_size: .
v_call: TRBV5-8
cdr3_nt: TGTGCCAGCAGACTTACAGGGAATCAGCCCCAGCATTTT
cdr3_aa: CASRLTGNQPQHF

d_call: .
j_call: TRBJ1-2
clone_size: .
v_call: TRBV6-5
cdr3_nt: TGTGCCAGCAGGAAAATACAGGGTACTAACTATGGCTACACCTTC
cdr3_aa: CASRKIQGTNYGYTF

d_call: .
j_call: TRBJ1-6
clone_size: few
v_call: TRBV18
cdr3_nt: TGTGCCAGCTCTACAGACCTGCCTTCGGGGCCCCTCCACTTT
cdr3_aa: CASSTDLPSGPLHF

d_call: .
j_call: TRBJ1-5
clone_size: few
v_call: TRBV7-8
cdr3_nt: TGTGCCAGCAGCTTGGAGGTCAAGGGCAATCAGCCCCAGCATTTT
cdr3_aa: CASSLEVKGNQPQHF

d_call: TRBD1
j_call: TRBJ1-3
clone_size: .
v_call: TRBV14
cdr3_nt: TGTGCCAGCAGCCAGTCGGACAGGGAATATTTT
cdr3_aa: CASSQSDREYF

d_call: .
j_call: TRBJ2-7
clone_size: .
v_call: TRBV7-2
cdr3_nt: TGTGCCAGCAGCCCAGGACTTCTTTCCTACGAGCAGTACTTC
cdr3_aa: CASSPGLLSYEQYF

d_call: .
j_call: TRBJ2-3
clone_size: once
v_call: TRBV2
cdr3_nt: TGTGCCAGCACCCCGAGGGCCGGAGATACGCAGTATTTT
cdr3_aa: CASTPRAGDTQYF

d_call: TRBD2
j_call: TRBJ2-5
clone_size: .
v_call: TRBV5-6
cdr3_nt: TGTGCCAGCAGCTTGGTGCTCGCTAGCGGGGTAAAAGAGACCCAGTACTTC
cdr3_aa: CASSLVLASGVKETQYF

d_call: .
j_call: TRBJ1-2
clone_size: .
v_call: TRBV7-3
cdr3_nt: TGTGCCAGCAGCCCCGCGAGCCCTAACTATGGCTACACCTTC
cdr3_aa: CASSPASPNYGYTF

d_call: .
j_call: TRBJ1-5
clone_size: .
v_call: TRBV28
cdr3_nt: TGTGCCAGCAGTTTAGGGACGGAGGGAGGGGCCCAGCATTTT
cdr3_aa: CASSLGTEGGAQHF